These 17 T cell receptor beta chains share one sample of origin, sequenced in a study of shared clonotypes between healthy human individuals. The method was immunoSEQ multiplex PCR; TCRdb's version includes in-frame clones alone and lacks a portion of them. This sample has about 1,500,000 clones; roughly 96% occur once, and the top ten carry about 1%. The sequencing input was naive CD4+ T cells sorted from blood. The subset: CD45RA+ positively selected. The receptors were gathered from a man aged 30-40 years in good health.

The V and J genes are TRBV11-2 and TRBJ2-7; the D gene is possibly TRBD2 (5 bases). The CDR3 has 16 residues. From germline, CDR1 is SGHAT and CDR2 FQNNGV. Trimming took off 6 bases at V and 1 base at J, with 19 bases between the two ends. This chain's CDR3 is CASRIQLGFSSYEQYF. The CDR3 bases are TGTGCCAGCAGAATCCAACTAGGTTTTAGTTCCTACGAGCAGTACTTC.

V usage is TRBV4-1 and J usage is TRBJ1-3; D ambiguous. The CDR3 has 14 amino acids. Germline V gene sequence: CDR1 MGHRA, CDR2 YSYEKL. V lost 7 bases, J lost 0 bases, and 10 bases lay in between. The CDR3 reads CASMPLTSGNTIYF. CDR3 in DNA: TGCGCCAGCATGCCTCTTACCTCTGGAAACACCATATATTTT.

The chain employs TRBV30 and TRBJ1-4; 8 positions match TRBD1. Germline CDR1 reads GTSNPN; CDR2 reads SVGIG (reference sequence). With 4 bases clipped from V and 8 bases from J, the junction kept 6 bases outside the gene matches. CDR3 length: 13 residues. The CDR3 bases are TGTGCCTGGAAGGACAGGGCTTGGGAAAAACTGTTTTTT. Translated: CAWKDRAWEKLFF.

The V and J genes are TRBV7-8 and TRBJ2-7; no clear D. The germline CDR1 and CDR2 sequences are SGHVS and FQNEAQ. The V end lost 0 bases, the J end lost 3 bases, and 6 bases lay between the germline ends. This CDR3 contains 13 residues. The DNA for the CDR3 is TGTGCCAGCAGCTTAGCGACTTTCTACGAGCAGTACTTC. It specifies CASSLATFYEQYF.

V and J are TRBV7-2 and TRBJ2-5, with TRBD2 as a possible D gene (6 bases). The CDR3 extends over 13 amino acids. V lost 5 bases to trimming and J lost 7 bases, with 14 bases between them. The V gene's germline CDR1 is SGHTA and CDR2 FQGNSA. CDR3 in DNA: TGTGCCAGCAGCGCCGCCCAGCGGGCGACCCAGTACTTC. It yields the protein CASSAAQRATQYF.

The chain employs TRBV10-3 and TRBJ2-2, with 8 bases aligning to TRBD2. The germline V gene encodes CDR1 ENHRY and CDR2 SYGVKD. This CDR3 is 14 amino acids long. V trimming: 11 bases; J trimming: 5 bases; junction bases outside the gene matches: 10. CDR3 in amino acids: CALRSRGGTGELFF. CDR3 bases: TGTGCCCTACGCTCACGGGGGGGAACCGGGGAGCTGTTTTTT.

The rearrangement joins TRBV5-4 to TRBJ2-3; 7 bases fit TRBD2. The CDR3 spans 15 residues. Trimming removed 1 base from V and 4 bases from J; junction bases left unmatched: 6. The germline V gene has CDR1 SGHNT and CDR2 YYREEE (reference sequence). CDR3 protein: CASSLRAGRPDTQYF. The CDR3 DNA is TGTGCCAGCAGCTTGCGAGCGGGAAGACCAGATACGCAGTATTTT.

The chain has TRBV9 and TRBJ2-3; unclear D gene. The CDR3 contains 15 residues. Between the trimmed V and J ends, which lost 3 bases and 2 bases, there was a span of 13 bases. CDR1 is SGDLS and CDR2 is YYNGEE in the germline V gene. The CDR3 reads CASSEQVTITDTQYF. CDR3 coding DNA: TGTGCCAGCAGCGAGCAGGTGACAATCACAGATACGCAGTATTTT. Full variable domain (outside the CDR3, taken from reference TRBV9 and TRBJ2-3): DSGVTQTPKHLITATGQRVTLRCSPRSGDLSVYWYQQSLDQGLQFLIQYYNGEERAKGNILERFSAQQFPDLHSELNLSSLELGDSALYFCASSEQVTITDTQYFGPGTRLTVL.

About this clone itself: The same CDR3 also results from other DNA sequences found in this sample. V gene TRBV15 combines with J gene TRBJ1-1; D remains unclear. Germline loops: CDR1 LNHNV, CDR2 YYDKDF (reference sequence). The CDR3 extends over 14 amino acids. Trimming removed 0 bases from V and 5 bases from J, with 10 bases in between. The CDR3 bases are TGTGCCACCAGCAGAGATTTGGGAGGGACTGAAGCTTTCTTT. Amino acid sequence: CATSRDLGGTEAFF.

The chain employs TRBV5-6 and TRBJ1-1, with TRBD1 as a possible D gene (6 bases). The germline V gene encodes CDR1 SGHDT and CDR2 YYEEEE. Trimming pared 4 bases from V and 2 bases from J, leaving 24 bases between. The CDR3 has 18 amino acids. The CDR3 DNA sequence: TGTGCCAGCAGCCGCTTTATAGGGGGGGCAGATCAAAACACTGAAGCTTTCTTT. It translates to CASSRFIGGADQNTEAFF.

The chain combines TRBV25-1 with TRBJ2-7, with 8 nucleotides matching TRBD2. The CDR3 totals 13 residues. CDR1 is MGHDK and CDR2 is SYGVNS in the germline V gene. The V gene end was trimmed by 7 bases and the J gene end by 3 bases; junction bases not matched to a gene: 5. DNA of the CDR3: TGTGCCAGCATTGGCGGGGGGCTCTACGAGCAGTACTTC. This translates into CASIGGGLYEQYF.

The V and J genes are TRBV11-3 and TRBJ1-3; 7 bases align to TRBD1. This CDR3 comprises 16 residues. Germline V gene sequence: CDR1 SGHNT, CDR2 YENEEA. Trimming took 5 bases from V and 0 from J; bases not matched to a gene: 7. The CDR3 sequence is CASSTRTGDSGNTIYF. The CDR3, as DNA: TGTGCCAGCAGCACCCGGACAGGAGACTCTGGAAACACCATATATTTT.

The V call is TRBV19, the J call TRBJ2-1; 9 bases are a match to TRBD1. The junction had 1 base not matched to a gene; V was cut back by 6 bases and J by 1 base. Germline lookup yields CDR1 LNHDA and CDR2 SQIVND (reference sequence). The CDR3 runs 14 residues. CDR3 protein: CASRDRGSYNEQFF. DNA for the CDR3: TGTGCCAGTAGGGACAGGGGATCCTACAATGAGCAGTTCTTC.

The chain joins TRBV19 to TRBJ1-1; D remains unclear. Germline loops: CDR1 LNHDA, CDR2 SQIVND (reference sequence). The CDR3 covers 15 residues. The V end was cut by 1 base, the J end by 6 bases, with 15 bases between. The CDR3 nucleotides read TGTGCCAGTAGTATAGTCCCGGGATTGGTCGCTGAAGCTTTCTTT. It encodes CASSIVPGLVAEAFF.

This chain connects TRBV7-8 to TRBJ2-7; 7 positions agree with TRBD2. CDR3 length equals 15 residues. Unmatched junction bases numbered 9, after V lost 2 bases and J lost 5 bases. CDR1 and CDR2 (germline): SGHVS, FQNEAQ. CDR3 sequence: CASSLSISLADEQYF. In DNA form, the CDR3 reads TGTGCCAGCAGCTTATCGATTTCGCTAGCGGACGAGCAGTACTTC.

The chain combines TRBV5-4 with TRBJ2-7; TRBD2 matches 7 bases. The ends lost 4 bases at V and 3 bases at J; junction bases unmatched: 4. This CDR3 has 13 amino acids. Germline V gene lookup returns CDR1 SGHNT and CDR2 YYREEE (reference sequence). CDR3 sequence reads: CASSMTSSYEQYF. CDR3 DNA sequence: TGTGCCAGCAGCATGACTAGCAGCTACGAGCAGTACTTC.

The V and J genes are TRBV2 and TRBJ1-2; 10 bases agree with TRBD1. Germline V gene lookup returns CDR1 SNHLY and CDR2 FYNNEI. The trim removed 1 base at V and 5 bases at J, leaving 19 bases unmatched. The length of the CDR3 is 20 residues. DNA for the CDR3: TGTGCCAGCAGTGAAGTAACTACTACTTTACCGGGACAGGGGCGATATGGCTACACCTTC. Amino acids: CASSEVTTTLPGQGRYGYTF.